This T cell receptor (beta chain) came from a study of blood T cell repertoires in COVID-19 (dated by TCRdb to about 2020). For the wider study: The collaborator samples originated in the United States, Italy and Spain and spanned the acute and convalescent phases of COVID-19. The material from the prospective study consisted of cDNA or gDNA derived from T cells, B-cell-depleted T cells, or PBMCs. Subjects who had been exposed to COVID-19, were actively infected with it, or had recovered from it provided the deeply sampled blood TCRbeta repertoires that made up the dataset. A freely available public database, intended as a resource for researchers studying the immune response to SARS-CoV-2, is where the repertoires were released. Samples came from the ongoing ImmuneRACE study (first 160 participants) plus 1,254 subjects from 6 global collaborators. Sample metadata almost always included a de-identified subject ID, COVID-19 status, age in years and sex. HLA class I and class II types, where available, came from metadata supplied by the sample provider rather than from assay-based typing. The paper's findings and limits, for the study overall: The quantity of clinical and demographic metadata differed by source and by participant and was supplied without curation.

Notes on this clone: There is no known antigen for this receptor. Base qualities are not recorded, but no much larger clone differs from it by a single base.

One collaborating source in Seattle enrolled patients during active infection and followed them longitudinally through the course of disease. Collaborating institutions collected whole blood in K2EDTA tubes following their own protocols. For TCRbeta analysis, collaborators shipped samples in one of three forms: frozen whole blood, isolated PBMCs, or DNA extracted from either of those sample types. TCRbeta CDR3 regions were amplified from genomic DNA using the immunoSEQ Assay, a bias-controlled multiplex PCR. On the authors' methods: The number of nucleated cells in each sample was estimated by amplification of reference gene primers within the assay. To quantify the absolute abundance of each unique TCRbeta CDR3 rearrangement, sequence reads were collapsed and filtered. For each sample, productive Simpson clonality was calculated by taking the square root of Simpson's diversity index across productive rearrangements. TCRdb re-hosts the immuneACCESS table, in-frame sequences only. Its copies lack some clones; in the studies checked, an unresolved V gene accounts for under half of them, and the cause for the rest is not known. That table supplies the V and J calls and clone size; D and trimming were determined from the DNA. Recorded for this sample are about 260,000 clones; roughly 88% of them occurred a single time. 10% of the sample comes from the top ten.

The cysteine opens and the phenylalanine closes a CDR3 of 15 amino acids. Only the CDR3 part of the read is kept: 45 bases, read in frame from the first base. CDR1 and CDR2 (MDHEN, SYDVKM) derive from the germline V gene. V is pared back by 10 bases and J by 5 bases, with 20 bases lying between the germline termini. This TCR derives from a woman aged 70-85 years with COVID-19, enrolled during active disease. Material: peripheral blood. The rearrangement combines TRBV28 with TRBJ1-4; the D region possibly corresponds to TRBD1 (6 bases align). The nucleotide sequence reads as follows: TGTGCCACCAGCCGGGGGGGCGCCCTGAATGAAAAACTGTTTTTT. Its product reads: CATSRGGALNEKLFF.